This TCR beta chain stems from a study of CD8 T cells in Susac syndrome. Background on the study: Intravenous immunoglobulin alone or corticosteroids were being given to patients with Susac syndrome at blood draw, unless they were therapy-naive.

Random hexamers were used to reverse transcribe the RNA input (roughly 0.5 to 1 ug). From the immunoSEQ multiplex PCR reads, TCRdb called clonotypes with MiXCR, one entry per CDR3 protein. The profile covers roughly 190,000 distinct CDR3 sequences, with about 94% appearing a single time and approximately 0.089% taken by the ten largest. The recently defined diagnostic criteria for definite or probable disease were met by the Susac syndrome patients. Germline V gives CDR1 SQVTM, CDR2 ANQGSEA. V was trimmed by 1 base and J by 5 bases, leaving 11 bases between them. There are 13 residues in the CDR3. The J gene is TRBJ1-1, the V gene TRBV29-1; TRBD1 is a possible D gene (5 bases). This TCR was recovered from a human donor with Susac syndrome. Sequencing was carried out using CD4+ T cells from PBMCs. The CDR3 DNA reads as TGCAGCGTTGAAGGGGGGTCAGGGACTGAAGCTTTCTTT. This codes for CSVEGGSGTEAFF. The variable domain in full, completed from reference TRBV29-1 and TRBJ1-1, reads SAVISQKPSRDICQRGTSLTIQCQVDSQVTMMFWYRQQPGQSLTLIATANQGSEATYESGFVIDKFPISRPNLTFSTLTVSNMSPEDSSIYLCSVEGGSGTEAFFGQGTRLTVV.